Listed here is a single T cell receptor beta chain. The data derive from a study of blood T cells in healthy people across ages. A second about 6 to 12 cycle PCR used barcoded and J-beta primers. In TCRdb, the 5' RACE reads were re-called with MiXCR into one record per CDR3 protein. The sample gives 720,000 or so distinct CDR3 sequences, 40% to 50% of which show up once; around 32% is in the top ten. Germline V gives CDR1 SGHTA, CDR2 FQGNSA. The CDR3 sequence is 15 residues long. The source material was blood. This chain links TRBV7-2 with TRBJ2-5; maybe TRBD2 (5 bases). The assigned J gene may be wrong: the sequence end matches TRBJ2-1 better. The receptor was isolated from a man older than 75 in good health. The CDR3 bases are TGTGCCAGCAGCCACTCCACTAGTAACCAAGAGACCCAGTTCTTC. Its translation: CASSHSTSNQETQFF.